This is a list of T cell receptor beta chains from one sample in a study of PD-1 and CTLA-4 blockade in melanoma. TCRdb's table, derived via immunoSEQ multiplex PCR, lists solely in-frame clones and lacks some. The table records tens of thousands of clones, about 91% of them present only once. Here the sequenced sample was CD8+ T cells from peripheral blood, taken before anti-PD-1 treatment. These receptors were taken from a human donor with melanoma. The CDR3 runs from the conserved cysteine through the conserved F or W.

v_call: TRBV6-5; j_call: TRBJ2-7; cdr3_aa: CASSYGGTGNYEQYF
v_call: TRBV18; j_call: TRBJ2-1; cdr3_aa: CASSPFKGGDNEQFF
v_call: TRBV4-1; j_call: TRBJ1-1; cdr3_aa: CASSLGQNTEAFF
v_call: TRBV11-2; j_call: TRBJ2-7; cdr3_aa: CASSPSGEQYF
v_call: TRBV10-3; j_call: TRBJ2-7; cdr3_aa: CAISESGGPSYEQYF
v_call: TRBV9; j_call: TRBJ1-5; cdr3_aa: CASSVEDGQPQHF
v_call: TRBV5-1; j_call: TRBJ1-1; cdr3_aa: CASSLYPGQGPLPNTEAFF
v_call: TRBV7-9; j_call: TRBJ2-7; cdr3_aa: CASRRTESSYEQYF
v_call: TRBV3-1/TRBV3-2; j_call: TRBJ2-2; cdr3_aa: CASSQDITGELFF
v_call: TRBV10-3; j_call: TRBJ2-7; cdr3_aa: CAISESFESYEQYF
v_call: TRBV13; j_call: TRBJ2-1; cdr3_aa: CASSLRKRGGHEQFF
v_call: TRBV24-1; j_call: TRBJ2-3; cdr3_aa: CATSDLGGEEDTDTQYF
v_call: TRBV2; j_call: TRBJ2-7; cdr3_aa: CASSEAPGRAYEQYF
v_call: TRBV7-9; j_call: TRBJ1-6; cdr3_aa: CASSLVSENSPLHF
v_call: TRBV10-3; j_call: TRBJ2-2; cdr3_aa: CAISESKADTGELFF
v_call: TRBV25-1; j_call: TRBJ1-2; cdr3_aa: CASSEWEVGNYGYTF
v_call: TRBV13; j_call: TRBJ1-1; cdr3_aa: CASSLTEVTEAFF
v_call: TRBV5-1; j_call: TRBJ2-2; cdr3_aa: CASSLAGLDTGELFF
v_call: TRBV10-2; j_call: TRBJ2-3; cdr3_aa: CASSKGLAGGDTQYF
v_call: TRBV15; j_call: TRBJ1-6; cdr3_aa: CATSQPSAGGYNSPLHF
v_call: TRBV28; j_call: TRBJ1-5; cdr3_aa: CASQEEIYSNQPQHF
v_call: TRBV29-1; j_call: TRBJ1-1; cdr3_aa: CSVGPPYEAFF
v_call: TRBV6-5; j_call: TRBJ2-5; cdr3_aa: CASSLLAGGPETQYF
v_call: TRBV11-2; j_call: TRBJ1-2; cdr3_aa: CASSLGMGGEGYTF
v_call: TRBV25-1; j_call: TRBJ2-3; cdr3_aa: CASSQGQGTDTQYF
v_call: TRBV24-1; j_call: TRBJ2-7; cdr3_aa: CATSSRRLNYEQYF
v_call: TRBV28; j_call: TRBJ2-7; cdr3_aa: CASNRVRGYEQYF
v_call: TRBV28; j_call: TRBJ2-1; cdr3_aa: CASMGAGRPRGNEQFF
v_call: TRBV7-9; j_call: TRBJ2-5; cdr3_aa: CASRLGARLYQETQYF
v_call: TRBV20-1; j_call: TRBJ2-7; cdr3_aa: CSARRVIEQYF
v_call: TRBV6-1; j_call: TRBJ2-1; cdr3_aa: CASSEQGYNEQFF
v_call: TRBV4-1; j_call: TRBJ1-5; cdr3_aa: CASSQGWDSNQPQHF
v_call: TRBV30; j_call: TRBJ2-3; cdr3_aa: CARDRGTDTQYF
v_call: TRBV6-5; j_call: TRBJ1-2; cdr3_aa: CASSETGLYYGYTF
v_call: TRBV28; j_call: TRBJ2-2; cdr3_aa: CASSLHPTSGGGNTGELFF
v_call: TRBV7-6; j_call: TRBJ2-2; cdr3_aa: CASSRSGGLNTGELFF
v_call: TRBV28; j_call: TRBJ1-6; cdr3_aa: CASSLLTDYNSPLHF
v_call: TRBV27; j_call: TRBJ2-7; cdr3_aa: CASSFLGTTNEQYF
v_call: TRBV21-1; j_call: TRBJ1-1; cdr3_aa: CASRDPGCGRNTEAFF
v_call: TRBV3-1/TRBV3-2; j_call: TRBJ1-4; cdr3_aa: CASSPKGEKLFF
v_call: TRBV28; j_call: TRBJ2-3; cdr3_aa: CASSLGGGALDTQYF
v_call: TRBV15; j_call: TRBJ2-7; cdr3_aa: CATRDSSYEQYF
v_call: TRBV27; j_call: TRBJ2-1; cdr3_aa: CASSSLAVNNEQFF
v_call: TRBV12-3/TRBV12-4; j_call: TRBJ2-3; cdr3_aa: CASTRTGRSTQYF
v_call: TRBV4-2; j_call: TRBJ1-1; cdr3_aa: CASSPGLNTEAFF
v_call: TRBV4-2; j_call: TRBJ1-1; cdr3_aa: CASSQTAGGSEAFF
v_call: TRBV30; j_call: TRBJ1-1; cdr3_aa: CAWSVHGGGTEAFF
v_call: TRBV12-3/TRBV12-4; j_call: TRBJ2-2; cdr3_aa: CASSPQGELFF
v_call: TRBV4-3; j_call: TRBJ2-1; cdr3_aa: CASSQDNGAELSYNEQFF
v_call: TRBV4-2; j_call: TRBJ2-7; cdr3_aa: CASSQEQGAAYEQYF
v_call: TRBV10-1; j_call: TRBJ2-3; cdr3_aa: CARSWTQYF
v_call: TRBV4-1; j_call: TRBJ2-3; cdr3_aa: CASSQGLAGVVDTQYF
v_call: TRBV7-9; j_call: TRBJ2-7; cdr3_aa: CASSFPEQYF
v_call: TRBV30; j_call: TRBJ1-1; cdr3_aa: CAWSPMGGGTEAFF
v_call: TRBV7-9; j_call: TRBJ1-6; cdr3_aa: CASSTTGGWDNSPLHF
v_call: TRBV28; j_call: TRBJ1-5; cdr3_aa: CASSLGTVNPQHF
v_call: TRBV9; j_call: TRBJ1-1; cdr3_aa: CASSVSGGAKLTEAFF